Listed below are T cell receptor beta chains from one sample, sequenced in a study of glioma-infiltrating T cells. TCRdb recomputed calls from the multiplex PCR reads with MiXCR, one row per CDR3 protein. Among about 99,000 distinct CDR3 sequences, less than 30% were seen once, and the ten largest hold 44%. Material: glioma tissue, nonneoplastic brain tissue, or PBMCs (not recorded which). The receptors here all came from a human donor with low-grade glioma or glioblastoma, undergoing nonglioma brain surgery, or in good health (not recorded which). Each CDR3 is given with its conserved first and last residue. The D gene is left open where the match is weak. A row's size may be missing; if present it is once, few, many or a size class.

D,size,V,J,DNA,CDR3
-,many,TRBV20-1,TRBJ2-4,TGCAGTGCTATATCGGAACCCTTAGCCAAAAACATTCAGTACTTC,CSAISEPLAKNIQYF
-,-,TRBV7-2,TRBJ2-5,TGTGCCAGCAGCCAACGGGGGAAAGAGACCCAGTACTTC,CASSQRGKETQYF
-,medium-sized,TRBV20-1,TRBJ2-1,TGCAGTGCTATGGGACTGCCCCGAACTGAGCAGTTCTTC,CSAMGLPRTEQFF
TRBD1,-,TRBV29-1,TRBJ2-7,TGCAGCGTTGAAGACCCCGACAGGGGCCCCTTTTACGAGCAGTACTTC,CSVEDPDRGPFYEQYF
-,many,TRBV20-1,TRBJ2-3,TGCAGTGCAAATCCGCGGGATACGCAGTATTTT,CSANPRDTQYF
TRBD1,many,TRBV20-1,TRBJ1-1,TGCAGTGCTAGTGGACAGGGTAAAGAAGCTTTCTTT,CSASGQGKEAFF
-,once,TRBV27,TRBJ2-7,TGTGCCAGCACATTCTGGTGGCCCTCTATAGCCCACGAGAAGTACTTC,CASTFWWPSIAHEKYF
-,few,TRBV7-3,TRBJ2-2,TGTGCCAGCAGCCCCTCAGACCTGGAGCTGTTTTTT,CASSPSDLELFF
-,many,TRBV14,TRBJ2-3,TGTGCCAGCAGCCAAGATGAGGGTCACACAGATACGCAGTATTTT,CASSQDEGHTDTQYF
-,many,TRBV27,TRBJ2-7,TGTGCCAGCAGTCCCCGACAGGATGGCTACGAGCAGTACTTC,CASSPRQDGYEQYF
-,many,TRBV6-1,TRBJ1-2,TGTGCCAGCAAACAAAACCCCTATGGCTACACCTTC,CASKQNPYGYTF
TRBD1,few,TRBV2,TRBJ1-2,TGTGCCAGCAGAATTTCAGGGGGCGGGTATGGCTACACCTTC,CASRISGGGYGYTF
TRBD2,many,TRBV19,TRBJ2-1,TGTGCCAGTAGTATGGTTATGATGGTTAGCGGGGGTTACAATGAGCAGTTCTTC,CASSMVMMVSGGYNEQFF
-,-,TRBV2,TRBJ2-1,TGTGCCAGCAGTTCCTATATTGGGAATGAGCAGTTCTTC,CASSSYIGNEQFF
-,many,TRBV7-2,TRBJ2-5,TGTGCCAGCACCAGGGAATCCACTGAAGAGACCCAGTACTTC,CASTRESTEETQYF
-,many,TRBV27,TRBJ2-3,TGTGCCAGCAACACAGGTTGGGGGTTGGATACGCAGTATTTT,CASNTGWGLDTQYF
-,many,TRBV18,TRBJ1-1,TGTGCCAGCTCGGGGGACACTGAAGCTTTCTTT,CASSGDTEAFF
-,-,TRBV12-3/TRBV12-4,TRBJ1-5,TGTGCCAGCAGTATAGGCACAAGCACGCATCAGCCCCAGCATTTT,CASSIGTSTHQPQHF
-,few,TRBV3-1,TRBJ2-3,TGTGCCAGCAGCCAGGCGGGGGCCAACACAGATACGCAGTATTTT,CASSQAGANTDTQYF
-,few,TRBV4-1,TRBJ1-1,TGCGCTAGTGGACAGAACACTGAAGCTTTCTTT,CASGQNTEAFF
-,many,TRBV19,TRBJ1-2,TGTGCCAGTACTACCAGTGGAGGAGGATTGGTCTATGGCTACACCTTC,CASTTSGGGLVYGYTF
-,many,TRBV7-3,TRBJ2-2,TGTGCCAGCAGTAAAGTCACCGGGGAGCTGTTTTTT,CASSKVTGELFF
TRBD2,-,TRBV7-9,TRBJ2-5,TGTGCCAGCAGCTCCTTGGCTAGCGGGGGGCAAGAGACCCAGTACTTC,CASSSLASGGQETQYF
TRBD2,-,TRBV7-9,TRBJ2-3,TGTGCCAGCAGCCCTCCTAGCGGGGGGGCACCGGATACGCAGTATTTT,CASSPPSGGAPDTQYF
-,-,TRBV13,TRBJ1-4,TGTGCCAGCAGCTCCTCAGGGGCTAATGAAAAACTGTTTTTT,CASSSSGANEKLFF
TRBD1,many,TRBV18,TRBJ2-7,TGTGCCAGCTCACCACGGGACAGCGCTTTCTACGAGCAGTACTTC,CASSPRDSAFYEQYF